The rows below give T cell receptor beta chains drawn from one sample of a study of blood T cell repertoires in COVID-19. Sequencing was performed with immunoSEQ multiplex PCR; in TCRdb, only in-frame clones are kept and a portion is missing. The repertoire holds approximately 190,000 clones, with about 85% as singletons. Sequences were obtained from peripheral blood. These receptors were obtained from a man in his 60s with active or convalescent COVID-19. The CDR3 runs from the conserved cysteine through the conserved F or W. A D gene is named only where the DNA matches it firmly. Clone size, where shown, is once, few, many, or a class for clones that have expanded.

size: .
V: TRBV5-3
J: TRBJ1-2
D: .
DNA: TGTGCCAGAAGCTTGGTGCGGTTGGAGGGGTTCTATGGCTACACCTTC
CDR3: CARSLVRLEGFYGYTF

size: .
V: TRBV18
J: TRBJ1-3
D: .
DNA: TGTGCCAGCTCTAGAGACAGGAACTCTGGAAACACCATATATTTT
CDR3: CASSRDRNSGNTIYF

size: .
V: TRBV3-1/TRBV3-2
J: TRBJ2-2
D: .
DNA: TGTGCCAGCAGCCAAGGACAGGGGGAGCTGTTTTTT
CDR3: CASSQGQGELFF

size: .
V: TRBV14
J: TRBJ2-1
D: TRBD2
DNA: TGTGCCAGCAGCCAAGCCCGACTAGCGGTGAGCTCCTACAATGAGCAGTTCTTC
CDR3: CASSQARLAVSSYNEQFF

size: .
V: TRBV7-7
J: TRBJ2-7
D: TRBD1
DNA: TGTGCCAGCAGCGCTGGACAGGGGGCGGCCTACGAGCAGTACTTC
CDR3: CASSAGQGAAYEQYF

size: .
V: TRBV19
J: TRBJ1-1
D: TRBD1
DNA: TGTGCCAGTAAACCCCAGACAGGGTACGGCACTGAAGCTTTCTTT
CDR3: CASKPQTGYGTEAFF

size: .
V: TRBV6-1
J: TRBJ1-1
D: .
DNA: TGTGCCAGCAGTGAAGGAAACTTGCGTATCGCTTTCTTT
CDR3: CASSEGNLRIAFF

size: few
V: TRBV7-8
J: TRBJ2-5
D: .
DNA: TGTGCCAGCAGCACACAGGGATTTACGGAGACCCAGTACTTC
CDR3: CASSTQGFTETQYF

size: .
V: TRBV4-1
J: TRBJ1-1
D: .
DNA: TGCGCCAGCAGCCAAGATACTGGCGGGTACACTGAAGCTTTCTTT
CDR3: CASSQDTGGYTEAFF

size: .
V: TRBV12-3/TRBV12-4
J: TRBJ1-2
D: TRBD1
DNA: TGTGCCAGCAGTTTTGACAGGGGTGCTGGCTACACCTTC
CDR3: CASSFDRGAGYTF

size: .
V: TRBV19
J: TRBJ2-5
D: .
DNA: TGTGCCAGTAGAGTAGGAGGCTCGTACCAAGAGACCCAGTACTTC
CDR3: CASRVGGSYQETQYF

size: few
V: TRBV29-1
J: TRBJ2-1
D: .
DNA: TGCAGCGTGCAAGGACAAGTCAATGAGCAGTTCTTC
CDR3: CSVQGQVNEQFF

size: .
V: TRBV24-1
J: TRBJ2-5
D: .
DNA: TGTGCCACCAGTGATCCCACAGGGTCGGGGGAGACCCAGTACTTC
CDR3: CATSDPTGSGETQYF

size: .
V: TRBV5-1
J: TRBJ1-4
D: TRBD1
DNA: TGCGCCAGCAGACCTCAGGGGGAGGAAAAACTGTTTTTT
CDR3: CASRPQGEEKLFF

size: .
V: TRBV29-1
J: TRBJ2-6
D: TRBD1
DNA: TGCAGCGCCCTAGGGGGCGCTGGGGCCAACGTCCTGACTTTC
CDR3: CSALGGAGANVLTF

size: .
V: TRBV29-1
J: TRBJ2-1
D: TRBD1
DNA: TGCAGCGTTGATCTTCAGGGGGCCTACAATGAGCAGTTCTTC
CDR3: CSVDLQGAYNEQFF

size: once
V: TRBV7-2
J: TRBJ2-7
D: TRBD2
DNA: TGTGCCAGCAGCCAAATAGCGGGGGGAAATCCCTACGAGCAGTACTTC
CDR3: CASSQIAGGNPYEQYF

size: .
V: TRBV7-3
J: TRBJ1-3
D: TRBD1
DNA: TGTGCCAACTCAAGCCCGGACAGGGCCGAAACTTCTGGAAACACCATATATTTT
CDR3: CANSSPDRAETSGNTIYF

size: .
V: TRBV4-1
J: TRBJ1-4
D: .
DNA: TGCGCCAGCAGCCCGGCCTCGGGGGCAACTAATGAAAAACTGTTTTTT
CDR3: CASSPASGATNEKLFF

size: .
V: TRBV21-1
J: TRBJ2-7
D: .
DNA: TGTGCCAGCAGCACTCCCCAGGAACAGGGGCTAATCTCCTACGAGCAGTACTTC
CDR3: CASSTPQEQGLISYEQYF

size: .
V: TRBV2
J: TRBJ1-2
D: TRBD1
DNA: TGTGCCAGCAGTGCGGGACAGGGACCCTATGGCTACACCTTC
CDR3: CASSAGQGPYGYTF

size: .
V: TRBV5-1
J: TRBJ1-4
D: .
DNA: TGCGCCAGCAGCCCCGGCGGGCGGGCAACTAATGAAAAACTGTTTTTT
CDR3: CASSPGGRATNEKLFF

size: .
V: TRBV6-5
J: TRBJ2-7
D: .
DNA: TGTGCCAGCAGTTACTCGAACAGGAGATACGAGCAGTACTTC
CDR3: CASSYSNRRYEQYF

size: .
V: TRBV27
J: TRBJ2-1
D: .
DNA: TGTGCCAGCAGTCCCGGTGGGGGCCGGAGCTCCTACAATGAGCAGTTCTTC
CDR3: CASSPGGGRSSYNEQFF

size: .
V: TRBV6-1
J: TRBJ2-5
D: TRBD2
DNA: TGTGCCAGCAGTGCCACTCTAGCGGGGGGTTTCCAAGAGACCCAGTACTTC
CDR3: CASSATLAGGFQETQYF

size: .
V: TRBV5-6
J: TRBJ2-3
D: TRBD1
DNA: TGTGCCAGCAGCAGATACAGGGGGCCAATAAGCACAGATACGCAGTATTTT
CDR3: CASSRYRGPISTDTQYF

size: .
V: TRBV5-4
J: TRBJ2-2
D: .
DNA: TGTGCCAGCAGCCCGGACAAGACGGGCACCGGGGAGCTGTTTTTT
CDR3: CASSPDKTGTGELFF

size: .
V: TRBV24-1
J: TRBJ2-1
D: TRBD1
DNA: TGTGCCACCAGTGATCGACAGGGGGCCACTGAGCAGTTCTTC
CDR3: CATSDRQGATEQFF

size: .
V: TRBV6-5
J: TRBJ2-3
D: .
DNA: TGTGCCAGCACCACCCTCGACCGGGTCACAGATACGCAGTATTTT
CDR3: CASTTLDRVTDTQYF

size: .
V: TRBV5-1
J: TRBJ2-5
D: .
DNA: TGCGCCAGCAGCTTGGCAGGGGACCCCCAAGAGACCCAGTACTTC
CDR3: CASSLAGDPQETQYF

size: .
V: TRBV3-1/TRBV3-2
J: TRBJ2-2
D: TRBD1
DNA: TGTGCCAGCAGCCGTCGGGACAGGGAGGCCGGGGAGCTGTTTTTT
CDR3: CASSRRDREAGELFF

size: .
V: TRBV30
J: TRBJ1-2
D: TRBD1
DNA: TGTGCCTGGAGTCCAGACAGGGCGAACTATGGCTACACCTTC
CDR3: CAWSPDRANYGYTF

size: .
V: TRBV11-2
J: TRBJ1-2
D: .
DNA: TGTGCCAGCAGCCGTCTGGACAGCCCCTATGGCTACACCTTC
CDR3: CASSRLDSPYGYTF

size: .
V: TRBV10-2
J: TRBJ2-2
D: TRBD2
DNA: TGCGCCAGCAGCCTAGCGGGGGGGGCCGGGGAGCTGTTTTTT
CDR3: CASSLAGGAGELFF

size: .
V: TRBV4-2
J: TRBJ2-1
D: TRBD1
DNA: TGTGCCAGCAGCCCCGGGACAGGGGTGGGGAATGAGCAGTTCTTC
CDR3: CASSPGTGVGNEQFF

size: .
V: TRBV5-1
J: TRBJ1-2
D: TRBD1
DNA: TGCGCCAGCAGCTCGCAGGGGGCTGGCTATGGCTACACCTTC
CDR3: CASSSQGAGYGYTF

size: .
V: TRBV5-1
J: TRBJ2-2
D: .
DNA: TGCGCCAGCAGCTTGGCCGGGGGAGTGAGCACCGGGGAGCTGTTTTTT
CDR3: CASSLAGGVSTGELFF

size: .
V: TRBV5-1
J: TRBJ2-5
D: .
DNA: TGCGCCAGCAGGGAGAGGCCTGGGGAGACCCAGTACTTC
CDR3: CASRERPGETQYF

size: .
V: TRBV4-1
J: TRBJ1-4
D: TRBD1
DNA: TGCGCCAGCAGCCAGGGACAGAGGAATGAAAAACTGTTTTTT
CDR3: CASSQGQRNEKLFF

size: .
V: TRBV10-2
J: TRBJ1-2
D: TRBD1
DNA: TGCGCCAGCAGTGAGTCAAGGCCCGGACAGGGCTATGGCTACACCTTC
CDR3: CASSESRPGQGYGYTF

size: once
V: TRBV2
J: TRBJ1-4
D: .
DNA: TGTGCCAGCAGTGGAGACGGCAGGGCAGGAAAACTGTTTTTT
CDR3: CASSGDGRAGKLFF

size: .
V: TRBV13
J: TRBJ1-4
D: TRBD1
DNA: TGTGCCAGCAGCTTATCAGGGGGCCTAACTAATGAAAAACTGTTTTTT
CDR3: CASSLSGGLTNEKLFF

size: .
V: TRBV23-1
J: TRBJ1-6
D: .
DNA: TGCGCCAGCAGTCGATCCTTGACAGGCCCGCTTGGAAAGGTGGGTTCACCCCTCCACTTT
CDR3: CASSRSLTGPLGKVGSPLHF

size: .
V: TRBV5-1
J: TRBJ2-3
D: TRBD1
DNA: TGCGCCAGCAGCCAGGGACAGGGCACAGATACGCAGTATTTT
CDR3: CASSQGQGTDTQYF

size: .
V: TRBV5-1
J: TRBJ1-2
D: TRBD1
DNA: TGCGCCAGCAGCTTAGAGACAGGGGGCGACAGCTATGGCTACACCTTC
CDR3: CASSLETGGDSYGYTF

size: .
V: TRBV18
J: TRBJ1-2
D: .
DNA: TGTGCCAGCTCACCCGAGTATGGCTACACCTTC
CDR3: CASSPEYGYTF

size: .
V: TRBV5-1
J: TRBJ2-7
D: TRBD2
DNA: TGCGCCAGCAGCCAAAACCTAGCGGGGGGTTCCTCCTACGAGCAGTACTTC
CDR3: CASSQNLAGGSSYEQYF

size: many
V: TRBV4-1
J: TRBJ1-6
D: .
DNA: TGCGCCAGCAGCCAAGACCATCCCTTCCCGGGGTTCGCGACCTATAATTCACCCCTCCACTTT
CDR3: CASSQDHPFPGFATYNSPLHF

size: .
V: TRBV6-5
J: TRBJ2-2
D: .
DNA: TGTGCCAGCACGAGAAACACCGGGGAGCTGTTTTTT
CDR3: CASTRNTGELFF

size: few
V: TRBV2
J: TRBJ1-2
D: TRBD1
DNA: TGTGCCAGCAGTGAAGATGGACAGGGGGCGCGAGGCTACACCTTC
CDR3: CASSEDGQGARGYTF

size: once
V: TRBV24-1
J: TRBJ2-3
D: .
DNA: TGTGCCACCAGTGATTCCCGGGGGGCGCGGAAAGATACGCAGTATTTT
CDR3: CATSDSRGARKDTQYF

size: once
V: TRBV25-1
J: TRBJ1-2
D: .
DNA: TGTGCCAGCAGCCTTCGGGGGGCCCGGGGGGAGAGCTACACCTTC
CDR3: CASSLRGARGESYTF